These 20 T cell receptor beta chains share one sample of origin, sequenced in a study of monozygotic twins with inflammatory bowel disease. TCRdb processed the 5' RACE reads again and assigns one entry to each CDR3 protein, with no DNA. Here the sample table reports approximately 330,000 distinct CDR3 sequences. The specimen was blood. These receptors were taken from a human donor with ulcerative colitis or Crohn's disease, or a healthy co-twin of an affected twin (not recorded which).

The chain couples TRBV3-1 to TRBJ2-5; TCRdb picks TRBD1, but there is no DNA to check that call. This CDR3 has 14 amino acids. The germline V gene encodes CDR1 LGHDT and CDR2 YNNKEL (reference sequence). Here the CDR3 reads CASSQVPGQETQYF.

This chain links TRBV5-1 with TRBJ2-1; checking the TCRdb D call of TRBD2 is not possible without DNA. The germline V gene encodes CDR1 SGHRS and CDR2 YFSETQ. The CDR3 length is 15 residues. The CDR3 loop is CASSLGTSVYNEQFF. The full variable domain, with the rest looked up from reference TRBV5-1 and TRBJ2-1, is KAGVTQTPRYLIKTRGQQVTLSCSPISGHRSVSWYQQTPGQGLQFLFEYFSETQRNKGNFPGRFSGRQFSNSRSEMNVSTLELGDSALYLCASSLGTSVYNEQFFGPGTRLTVL.

The V gene is TRBV13, the J gene TRBJ2-7; TCRdb names TRBD2, which stays unverified in the absence of DNA. CDR3 length: 17 residues. Per the germline V gene, CDR1 is PRHDT and CDR2 is FYEKMQ (reference sequence). The CDR3 protein is CASSLGQSWAGVNEQYF.

The chain employs TRBV12-3 or TRBV12-4 and TRBJ1-5. CDR3 length: 12 residues. The CDR3: CASSLGKQPQHF.

CDR3 amino acids: CSAQGPAYNEQFF. The chain carries TRBV20-1 and TRBJ2-1; TCRdb indicates TRBD2, and absent DNA this call remains unverified. The germline V gene encodes CDR1 DFQATT and CDR2 SNEGSKA (reference sequence). The CDR3 is 13 residues long.

The chain links TRBV6-5 to TRBJ1-1. The CDR3 length is 16 residues. Germline-derived CDR1 and CDR2 are MNHEY and SVGAGI. The CDR3 spells CASSYSEARGNTEAFF.

This chain joins TRBV20-1 and TRBJ2-3; TCRdb names TRBD2, which stays unverified in the absence of DNA. CDR3 size: 15 residues. From germline, CDR1 is DFQATT and CDR2 SNEGSKA (reference sequence). The CDR3 region is CSAGGLAEYTDTQYF.

The chain joins TRBV12-3 or TRBV12-4 to TRBJ2-7; TCRdb's D call, TRBD2, is unchecked because there is no DNA. The CDR3 has 18 amino acids. The CDR3 here is CASSLDSGRVYDSYEQYF.

The chain recombines TRBV29-1 with TRBJ2-3. The CDR3 spans 15 residues. Germline-derived CDR1 and CDR2 are SQVTM and ANQGSEA. The CDR3: CSAKTTSLPTDTQYF.

The chain joins TRBV2 to TRBJ2-2. This CDR3 has 13 amino acids. In germline, CDR1 is SNHLY, CDR2 FYNNEI. CDR3 residues: CASSDRRAGELFF.

The chain carries TRBV6-2 or TRBV6-3 and TRBJ2-3; checking the TCRdb D call of TRBD2 is not possible without DNA. The CDR3 sequence is 15 residues long. CDR1 and CDR2 from the germline V gene are MNHEY and SVGEGT. The CDR3 sequence: CASSQGRRGTDTQYF.

The rearrangement uses TRBV27 and TRBJ2-7; TCRdb lists TRBD1, though no DNA is available to test this call. The germline CDR1 and CDR2 sequences are MNHEY and SMNVEV (reference sequence). The CDR3 sequence is 14 residues long. CDR3 region: CASSSQEQGYEQYF.

The chain links TRBV5-1 to TRBJ2-2; TCRdb returns TRBD2, unconfirmable since there is no DNA. The CDR3 is 16 amino acids. Per the germline V gene, CDR1 is SGHRS and CDR2 is YFSETQ. CDR3: CASSRRAGENTGELFF.

The J gene is TRBJ2-1, the V gene TRBV20-1; TCRdb's D call, TRBD2, is unchecked because there is no DNA. The CDR3 covers 15 residues. Germline values: CDR1 DFQATT, CDR2 SNEGSKA (reference sequence). This CDR3 reads CSARGMTLGGAEQFF.

The chain joins TRBV20-1 to TRBJ1-6. The CDR3 runs to 15 residues. CDR1 is DFQATT, CDR2 SNEGSKA, per germline (reference sequence). CDR3 protein: CSARPHGTHNSPLHF.

The chain joins TRBV6-1 to TRBJ2-7; TCRdb outputs TRBD1, but without DNA this stays unchecked. CDR3 size: 14 residues. CDR1 is MNHNS, CDR2 SASEGT, per germline. CDR3 sequence: CASRGEGWSEEQYF.

J is TRBJ1-3 and V is TRBV12-3 or TRBV12-4. CDR3 length: 11 residues. CDR3 sequence reads: CASSLLNTIYF.

V gene TRBV30 combines with J gene TRBJ2-5. CDR3 length: 14 residues. Germline V gives CDR1 GTSNPN, CDR2 SVGIG (reference sequence). CDR3 sequence reads: CAWSADRYQETQYF.

This sequence joins TRBV28 and TRBJ1-5. Germline V gene lookup returns CDR1 MDHEN and CDR2 SYDVKM. This CDR3 comprises 12 residues. CDR3 sequence: CASRDSNQPQHF.

The CDR3 here is CASSFAGAGTGELFF. V gene TRBV7-9 combines with J gene TRBJ2-2; the TCRdb call, TRBD1, lacks DNA for checking. There are 15 residues in the CDR3. Germline V gene data show CDR1 as SEHNR and CDR2 as FQNEAQ (reference sequence).